This record concerns one T cell receptor (beta chain) sequence. As yet, its antigen is unknown. PCR amplification relied on 60 Vbeta primers (plus 13 Jbeta primers). The protocol was immunoSEQ multiplex PCR, while the TCRdb copy is restricted to in-frame clones and leaves out a portion. The sample lists 95,000 to 150,000 clones; approximately 80% were seen once. This specimen comes from a study of cytomegalovirus exposure and HLA in healthy donors. Study-level background: T cells numbering some 170 million yielded some 100 million unique TCR beta sequences in an earlier analysis. General study points: What a later analysis reportedly showed was that an Asian-associated ancestry cluster had fewer N-insertions than the 666-donor mean. According to the study, 160 or so TCR beta chains were cytomegalovirus-associated.

V gave up 6 bases and J gave up 7 bases; unmatched junction bases: 9. This CDR3 contains 14 residues. Germline V gene sequence: CDR1 ENHRY, CDR2 SYGVKD. This receptor was identified in a man between 25 and 39 years old in good health and CMV-seronegative. This rearrangement joins TRBV10-3 to TRBJ1-2; the match to TRBD1 covers 9 bases. Sample: PBMCs. CDR3 amino acids: CAISSPTQGAGYTF. The DNA of the CDR3 is TGTGCCATCAGCAGTCCCACACAGGGGGCTGGCTACACCTTC.